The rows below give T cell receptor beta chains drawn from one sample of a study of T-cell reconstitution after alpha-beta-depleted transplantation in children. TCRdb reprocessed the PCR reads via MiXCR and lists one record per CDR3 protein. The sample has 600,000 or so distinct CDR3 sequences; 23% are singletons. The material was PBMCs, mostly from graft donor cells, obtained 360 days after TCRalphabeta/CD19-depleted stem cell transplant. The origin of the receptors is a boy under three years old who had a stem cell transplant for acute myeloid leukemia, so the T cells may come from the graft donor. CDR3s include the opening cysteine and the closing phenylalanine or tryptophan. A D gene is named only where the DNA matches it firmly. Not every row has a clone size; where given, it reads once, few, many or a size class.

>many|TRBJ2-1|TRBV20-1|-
CSAHPGLGPRVYEQFF
TGCAGTGCTCACCCCGGTCTGGGGCCGAGAGTCTATGAGCAGTTCTTC
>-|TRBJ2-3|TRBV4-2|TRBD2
CASSQDNQRGTDTQYF
TGTGCCAGCAGCCAAGATAACCAGCGGGGTACAGATACGCAGTATTTT
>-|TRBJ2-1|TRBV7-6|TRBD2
CASSPTLESTSGHNEQFF
TGTGCCAGCAGCCCAACCCTAGAATCGACTAGCGGCCACAATGAGCAGTTCTTC
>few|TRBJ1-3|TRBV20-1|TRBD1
CSARRTGTGNTIYF
TGCAGTGCTAGACGGACAGGCACTGGAAACACCATATATTTT
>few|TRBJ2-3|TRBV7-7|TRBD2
CASSFLAGGNTDTQYF
TGTGCCAGCAGCTTCCTAGCGGGGGGAAACACAGATACGCAGTATTTT
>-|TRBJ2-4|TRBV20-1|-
CSARQSTLAKNIQYF
TGCAGTGCCCGACAGAGCACCTTAGCCAAAAACATTCAGTACTTC
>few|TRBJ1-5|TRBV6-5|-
CASSYDRPGGQPQHF
TGTGCCAGCAGTTACGACCGCCCCGGAGGTCAGCCCCAGCATTTT
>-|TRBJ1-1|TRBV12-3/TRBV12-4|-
CASGTIPEAFF
TGTGCCAGCGGGACCATCCCTGAAGCTTTCTTT
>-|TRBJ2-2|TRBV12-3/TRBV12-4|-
CASSLVPYMAGELFF
TGTGCCAGCAGTTTAGTTCCCTATATGGCCGGGGAGCTGTTTTTT
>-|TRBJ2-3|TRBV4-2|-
CASSPREPETDTQYF
TGTGCCAGCAGCCCCCGTGAGCCGGAGACAGATACGCAGTATTTT
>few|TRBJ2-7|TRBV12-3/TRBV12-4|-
CASSLYSRQLPSYEQYF
TGTGCCAGCAGTCTTTACTCTCGACAGCTTCCCTCCTACGAGCAGTACTTC
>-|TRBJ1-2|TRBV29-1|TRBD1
CSVDPGQGARGYTF
TGCAGCGTCGATCCTGGACAGGGGGCAAGGGGCTACACCTTC
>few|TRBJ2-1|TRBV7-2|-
CASTGVDEQFF
TGTGCCAGTACGGGGGTCGATGAGCAGTTCTTC
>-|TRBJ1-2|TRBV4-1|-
CASSQVRQAYGYTF
TGCGCCAGCAGCCAAGTCCGACAGGCCTATGGCTACACCTTC
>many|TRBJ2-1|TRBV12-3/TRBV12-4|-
CASSLWGAQDEQFF
TGTGCCAGCAGTTTGTGGGGGGCCCAAGATGAGCAGTTCTTC
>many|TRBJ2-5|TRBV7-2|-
CASSLSRGQYF
TGTGCCAGCAGCTTATCCAGGGGCCAGTACTTC
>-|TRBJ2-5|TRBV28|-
CASSFRAEQETQYF
TGTGCCAGCAGTTTCCGCGCGGAACAAGAGACCCAGTACTTC
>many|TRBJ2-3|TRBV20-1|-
CSAREGLAQYF
TGCAGTGCTAGGGAGGGGTTGGCGCAGTATTTT
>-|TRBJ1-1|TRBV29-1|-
CSATSNTEAFF
TGCAGCGCAACATCGAACACTGAAGCTTTCTTT
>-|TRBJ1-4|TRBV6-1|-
CASRGYSNEKLFF
TGTGCCAGCAGAGGGTACAGCAACGAAAAACTGTTTTTT
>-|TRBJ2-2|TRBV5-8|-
CASSLVYRANTGELFF
TGTGCCAGCAGCTTGGTTTACAGGGCGAACACCGGGGAGCTGTTTTTT
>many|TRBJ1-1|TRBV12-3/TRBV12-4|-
CASSPRVDTEAFF
TGTGCCAGCAGTCCGAGGGTTGACACTGAAGCTTTCTTT
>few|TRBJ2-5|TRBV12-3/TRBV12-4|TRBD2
CASSPIPRTSGSGTQYF
TGTGCCAGCAGTCCCATCCCGAGGACTAGCGGGTCGGGGACCCAGTACTTC
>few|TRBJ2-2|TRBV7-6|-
CASTHTANTGELFF
TGTGCCAGCACCCACACAGCAAACACCGGGGAGCTGTTTTTT
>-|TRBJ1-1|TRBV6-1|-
CASSPNSRGFMNTEAFF
TGTGCCAGCAGTCCCAACTCCAGGGGATTCATGAACACTGAAGCTTTCTTT
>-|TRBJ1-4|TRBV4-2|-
CASSQDQAGTDEKLFF
TGTGCCAGCAGCCAAGACCAGGCCGGGACTGATGAAAAACTGTTTTTT
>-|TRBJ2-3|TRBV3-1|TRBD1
CASSRRQGFGTDTQYF
TGTGCCAGCAGCCGTCGACAGGGTTTCGGCACAGATACGCAGTATTTT
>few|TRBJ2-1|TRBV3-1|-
CASSHLGKDTRFF
TGTGCCAGCAGCCACCTAGGGAAGGATACGCGGTTCTTC
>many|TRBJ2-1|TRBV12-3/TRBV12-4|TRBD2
CASSLEGAGGQVNEQFF
TGTGCCAGCAGCCTCGAGGGGGCGGGGGGGCAAGTGAATGAGCAGTTCTTC
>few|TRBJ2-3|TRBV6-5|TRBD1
CASSYVQGPDTQYF
TGTGCCAGCAGTTACGTACAGGGGCCAGATACGCAGTATTTT
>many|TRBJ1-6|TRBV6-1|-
CASISRAPLNSPLHF
TGTGCCAGCATATCCAGGGCCCCTCTCAATTCACCCCTCCACTTT
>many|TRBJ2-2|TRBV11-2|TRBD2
CASSIMSSGGGELFF
TGTGCCAGCAGCATAATGTCTAGCGGTGGCGGGGAGCTGTTTTTT
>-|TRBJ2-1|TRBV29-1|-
CSVEPRLADSYNEQFF
TGCAGCGTTGAACCACGGCTAGCAGACTCCTACAATGAGCAGTTCTTC
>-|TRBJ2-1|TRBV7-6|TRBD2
CASSLGTSGGTHEQFF
TGTGCCAGCAGCTTGGGGACTAGCGGGGGGACACATGAGCAGTTCTTC
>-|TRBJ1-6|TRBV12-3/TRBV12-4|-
CASRGASSYNSPLHF
TGTGCCAGCAGGGGGGCTAGCTCCTATAATTCACCCCTCCACTTT
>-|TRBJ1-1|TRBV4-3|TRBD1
CASSHYSIRQGAQDTEAFF
TGCGCCAGCAGCCACTATTCGATTCGACAGGGGGCTCAGGACACTGAAGCTTTCTTT
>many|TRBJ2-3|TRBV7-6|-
CASSYTGLSDTQYF
TGTGCCAGCAGCTATACGGGACTTTCAGATACGCAGTATTTT
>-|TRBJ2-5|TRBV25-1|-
CASSHRASDRETQYF
TGTGCCAGCAGCCACCGGGCATCCGATCGAGAGACCCAGTACTTC
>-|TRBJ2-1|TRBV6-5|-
CASSYPRGADSSYNEQFF
TGTGCCAGCAGTTACCCACGGGGGGCGGACAGCTCCTACAATGAGCAGTTCTTC
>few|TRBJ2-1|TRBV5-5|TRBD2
CASSFGGGRYNEQFF
TGTGCCAGCAGCTTTGGCGGGGGTAGGTACAATGAGCAGTTCTTC
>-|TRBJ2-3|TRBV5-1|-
CASSFLERATDTQYF
TGCGCCAGCAGCTTCCTAGAGAGGGCCACAGATACGCAGTATTTT
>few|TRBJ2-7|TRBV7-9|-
CASSFDEQYF
TGTGCCAGCAGCTTCGACGAGCAGTACTTC
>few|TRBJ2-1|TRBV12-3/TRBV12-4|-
CASSLKWDPVNEQFF
TGTGCCAGCAGTTTAAAGTGGGACCCAGTCAATGAGCAGTTCTTC
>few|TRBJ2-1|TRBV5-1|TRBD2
CASSPDAGDEQFF
TGCGCCAGCAGCCCCGACGCGGGGGATGAGCAGTTCTTC
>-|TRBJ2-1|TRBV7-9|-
CASSQKGGHIDTEQFF
TGTGCCAGCAGCCAAAAGGGGGGACACATTGATACGGAGCAGTTCTTC
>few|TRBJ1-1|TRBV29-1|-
CSVEDLSRRGTEAFF
TGCAGCGTTGAGGATCTCTCCAGACGGGGCACTGAAGCTTTCTTT
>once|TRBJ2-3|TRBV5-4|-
CASSWEMGTDTQYF
TGTGCCAGCAGCTGGGAGATGGGCACAGATACGCAGTATTTT
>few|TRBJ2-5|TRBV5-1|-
CASSFTEETQYF
TGCGCCAGCAGCTTCACGGAAGAGACCCAGTACTTC
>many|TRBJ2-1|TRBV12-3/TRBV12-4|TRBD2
CASVLSGGSYNEQFF
TGTGCCAGCGTACTTAGCGGGGGCTCCTACAATGAGCAGTTCTTC
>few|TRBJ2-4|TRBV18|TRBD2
CASSPSGGATIQYF
TGTGCCAGCTCACCCAGCGGGGGGGCGACGATTCAGTACTTC
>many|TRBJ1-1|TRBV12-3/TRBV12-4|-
CASSFAVNTEAFF
TGTGCCAGCAGCTTTGCGGTCAACACTGAAGCTTTCTTT
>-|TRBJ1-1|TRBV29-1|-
CSVEVQGRAFF
TGCAGCGTTGAAGTCCAGGGTCGGGCTTTCTTT
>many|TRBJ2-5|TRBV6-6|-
CASSYVETQYF
TGTGCCAGCAGTTACGTGGAGACCCAGTACTTC
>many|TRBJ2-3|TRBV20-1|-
CSAMDRTDTQYF
TGCAGTGCTATGGACCGAACAGATACGCAGTATTTT
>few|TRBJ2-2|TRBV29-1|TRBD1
CSVVGQGSAGELFF
TGCAGCGTTGTGGGACAGGGGTCGGCCGGGGAGCTGTTTTTT
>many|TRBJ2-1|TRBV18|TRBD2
CASSGSSGPAYNEQFF
TGTGCCAGCTCAGGGTCTAGCGGGCCCGCCTACAATGAGCAGTTCTTC
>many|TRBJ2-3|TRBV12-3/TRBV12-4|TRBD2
CATSGGSDTQYF
TGTGCCACCTCGGGGGGGTCAGATACGCAGTATTTT
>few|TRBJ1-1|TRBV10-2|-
CASSATGRGRDTEAFF
TGCGCCAGCAGTGCGACGGGTAGGGGAAGGGACACTGAAGCTTTCTTT
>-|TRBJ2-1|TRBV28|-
CASSFTGRYDNEQFF
TGTGCCAGCAGTTTCACAGGGAGGTACGACAATGAGCAGTTCTTC
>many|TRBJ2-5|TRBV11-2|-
CASSPVGEETQYF
TGTGCCAGCAGTCCAGTGGGGGAAGAGACCCAGTACTTC